These T cell receptor beta chains were read from a single sample in a study of blood T cell repertoires in COVID-19. The method was immunoSEQ multiplex PCR; TCRdb's version includes in-frame clones alone and lacks a portion of them. This repertoire shows 270,000 or so clones, about 76% found once; its top ten account for over 2.5%. Sequencing input: peripheral blood. The receptors here all came from a woman in her sixties or seventies with active or convalescent COVID-19. CDR3s leave out the opening cysteine and the closing phenylalanine or tryptophan. Clone size is given for some rows only: seen once, a few or many times, or a class if the clone is expanded.

cdr3_aa j_call clone_size v_call
ASSSTPRGVNTEAF TRBJ1-1 . TRBV4-1
ASSIGTSYQPQH TRBJ1-5 . TRBV7-6
ASSQAGGATTTGELF TRBJ2-2 . TRBV3-1/TRBV3-2
AWSVGSHTEAF TRBJ1-1 . TRBV30
ASSLEAAGGYT TRBJ1-2 . TRBV5-1
ASSPNPGQVNEQF TRBJ2-1 . TRBV9
ASSALAGGAHEQF TRBJ2-1 . TRBV9
ASTRTGAEAF TRBJ1-1 . TRBV6-5
ASRRPGLASDTQY TRBJ2-3 few TRBV7-2
ASSLVQGNTEAF TRBJ1-1 . TRBV14
ASSRGPTEAF TRBJ1-1 . TRBV3-1/TRBV3-2
ASSLRRGGRTEAF TRBJ1-1 . TRBV11-1
ASRSPEANYGYT TRBJ1-2 . TRBV19
ASSLVGTGNYEQY TRBJ2-7 . TRBV7-6
ASSSAGTGSFDEQF TRBJ2-1 . TRBV7-9
ASSVALDTQY TRBJ2-3 . TRBV9
ASSPLGWRGEQY TRBJ2-7 . TRBV7-8
ASSWDGGRTEAF TRBJ1-1 . TRBV6-5
ASRPPGQANTEAF TRBJ1-1 . TRBV7-9
ATSRGPVQQGGTDTQY TRBJ2-3 . TRBV15
ASSSGLAETQY TRBJ2-5 . TRBV5-4
ASSLWGRGQGRMNTEAF TRBJ1-1 many TRBV27
ASSEARTGGGVYNEQF TRBJ2-1 . TRBV6-1
ASSSAHRQGRETQY TRBJ2-5 . TRBV4-2
ASSLDPAGNSGNTIY TRBJ1-3 . TRBV5-1
AWGLDSHTEAF TRBJ1-1 . TRBV30